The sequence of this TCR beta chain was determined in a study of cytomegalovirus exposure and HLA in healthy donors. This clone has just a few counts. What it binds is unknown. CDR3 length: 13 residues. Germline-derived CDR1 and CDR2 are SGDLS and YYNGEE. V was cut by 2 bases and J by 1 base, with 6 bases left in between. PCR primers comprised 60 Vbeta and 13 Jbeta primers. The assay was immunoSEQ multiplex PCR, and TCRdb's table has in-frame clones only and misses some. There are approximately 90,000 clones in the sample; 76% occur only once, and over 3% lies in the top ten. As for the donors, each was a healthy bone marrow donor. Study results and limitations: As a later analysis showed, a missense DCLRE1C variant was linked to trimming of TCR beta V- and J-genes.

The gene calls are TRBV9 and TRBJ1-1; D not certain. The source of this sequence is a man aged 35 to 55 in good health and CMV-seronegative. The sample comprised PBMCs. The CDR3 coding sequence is TGTGCCAGCAGCGTCTCAGGGAACACTGAAGCTTTCTTT. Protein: CASSVSGNTEAFF. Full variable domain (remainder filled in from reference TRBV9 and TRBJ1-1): DSGVTQTPKHLITATGQRVTLRCSPRSGDLSVYWYQQSLDQGLQFLIQYYNGEERAKGNILERFSAQQFPDLHSELNLSSLELGDSALYFCASSVSGNTEAFFGQGTRLTVV.